This TCR beta chain was documented in a study of cytomegalovirus exposure and HLA in healthy donors. Regarding the study as a whole: V- and J-gene trimming in TCR beta was tied to a missense DCLRE1C variant by an analysis performed later. TCR beta chains numbering more than 150 were designated cytomegalovirus-associated. Per a later analysis, fewer than 20,000 TCR beta sequences showed association with HLA alleles at 0.05 false discovery rate. Accounts indicate the classifier identified cytomegalovirus status with strong specificity and sensitivity.

The PCR employed 60 Vbeta primers together with 13 Jbeta primers. Assay: immunoSEQ multiplex PCR; the TCRdb copy retains only in-frame clones and omits some. The data show about 82,000 clones, less than 80% seen once. The CDR3 contains 12 residues. Per the germline V gene, CDR1 is LNHDA and CDR2 is SQIVND (reference sequence). Trimming took 11 bases from V and 7 from J; bases not matched to a gene: 8. Regarding this clone: What it recognizes is unknown. Different DNA sequences within this sample yield the same CDR3.

The sequenced material came from PBMCs. The chain combines TRBV19 with TRBJ1-2; 9 nucleotides align to TRBD1. This clonotype was obtained from a human donor in good health. The CDR3 loop is CACWDRAGGYTF. CDR3 bases: TGTGCCTGCTGGGACAGGGCCGGTGGCTACACCTTC.